The clone carrying this TCR beta chain was detected only once. This sample is part of a study of blood T cell repertoires in COVID-19. This table comes from immunoSEQ multiplex PCR, and its TCRdb copy is limited to in-frame clones, with some not included. The sample includes roughly 250,000 clones, 84% of them seen just once. Germline V gene data show CDR1 as MNHEY and CDR2 as SMNVEV (reference sequence). This CDR3 is built from 12 residues. The ends were cut back, 4 bases at V and 7 bases at J, with 11 bases in the middle. Sequenced sample: peripheral blood. The J gene is TRBJ2-7, the V gene TRBV27; D is unclear. The source of this sequence is a human donor in a cohort sampled during active COVID-19. The DNA for the CDR3 is TGTGCCAGCAGTTCTAGGTCCTGGGAGCAGTACTTC. It encodes CASSSRSWEQYF.